This T cell receptor beta chain was captured in a study of regulatory T cells in long-lasting Graves disease. Study-level background: A definition of persistent Graves' disease required over 5 years of antithyroid drugs plus positive TSH receptor antibodies.

Sample time point: persistent/refractory GD, antithyroid drugs over 5 years with positive TRAb. Isolated PBMC RNA provided the starting material for the TCR library. In germline, CDR1 is SGHTA, CDR2 FQGNSA. This CDR3 is 16 amino acids long. The V and J ends lost 4 bases and 3 bases respectively, with 18 bases between them. In the case of this clonotype: The antigen remains undetermined.

HTBI primers from iRepertoire and Arm-PCR of CDR3 regions yielded the TCR beta libraries. TCRdb re-called the multiplex PCR reads with MiXCR, one entry per CDR3 protein. The sample lists under 500,000 distinct CDR3 sequences, less than 25% seen once, with about 8.3% in the top ten. Study-level findings and limits: Persistent Graves' patients showed a TCR diversity that was lower than that of newly diagnosed ones. Whereas about a thousand public clonotypes were shared by new patients, persistent patients shared more, at under 3,000.

The V gene is TRBV7-2, the J gene TRBJ1-1; possibly TRBD1 for D (6 bases). The sequence derives from a female donor with Graves disease. The sequencing used peripheral blood mononuclear cells (PBMCs), collected when the disease was refractory, from a patient treated with antithyroid drugs. DNA for the CDR3: TGTGCCAGCAGCTCGACCAGGATAGGGGGGCACACTGAAGCTTTCTTT. This translates into CASSSTRIGGHTEAFF.